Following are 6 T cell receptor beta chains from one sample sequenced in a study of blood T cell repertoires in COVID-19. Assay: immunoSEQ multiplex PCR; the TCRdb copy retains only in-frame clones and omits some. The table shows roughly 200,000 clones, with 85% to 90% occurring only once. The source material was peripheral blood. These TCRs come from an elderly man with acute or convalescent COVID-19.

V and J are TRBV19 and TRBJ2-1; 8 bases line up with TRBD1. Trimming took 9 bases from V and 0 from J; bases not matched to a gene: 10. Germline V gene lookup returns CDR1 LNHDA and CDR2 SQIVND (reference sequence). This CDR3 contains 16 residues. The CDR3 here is CASQSLDRGSYNEQFF. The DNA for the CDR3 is TGTGCCAGCCAATCCTTAGACAGGGGCTCCTACAATGAGCAGTTCTTC.

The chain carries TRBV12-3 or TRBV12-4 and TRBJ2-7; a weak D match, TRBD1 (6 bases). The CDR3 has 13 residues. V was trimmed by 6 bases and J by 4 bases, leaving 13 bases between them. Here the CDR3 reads CASSWTVAYEQYF. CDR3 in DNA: TGTGCCAGCAGCTGGACAGTAGCATACGAGCAGTACTTC.

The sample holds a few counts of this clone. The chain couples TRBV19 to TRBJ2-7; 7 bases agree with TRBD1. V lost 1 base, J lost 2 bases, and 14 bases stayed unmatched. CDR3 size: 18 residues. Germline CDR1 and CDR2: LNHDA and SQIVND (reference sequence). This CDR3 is CASSIGLFRTGSTYEQYF. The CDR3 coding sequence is TGTGCCAGTAGTATAGGTCTTTTCAGGACAGGTTCTACCTACGAGCAGTACTTC.

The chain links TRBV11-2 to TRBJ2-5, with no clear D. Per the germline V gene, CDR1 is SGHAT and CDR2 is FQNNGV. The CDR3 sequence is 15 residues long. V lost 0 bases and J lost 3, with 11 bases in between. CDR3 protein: CASSLEVFAEETQYF. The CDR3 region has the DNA TGTGCCAGCAGCTTAGAGGTATTTGCGGAAGAGACCCAGTACTTC.

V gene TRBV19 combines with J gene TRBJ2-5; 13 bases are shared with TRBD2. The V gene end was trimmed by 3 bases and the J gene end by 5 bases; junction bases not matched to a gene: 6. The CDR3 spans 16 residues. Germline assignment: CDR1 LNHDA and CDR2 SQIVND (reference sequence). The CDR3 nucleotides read TGTGCCAGTAGTATGCCACGGACTAGCGGGAGCGAGACCCAGTACTTC. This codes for CASSMPRTSGSETQYF.

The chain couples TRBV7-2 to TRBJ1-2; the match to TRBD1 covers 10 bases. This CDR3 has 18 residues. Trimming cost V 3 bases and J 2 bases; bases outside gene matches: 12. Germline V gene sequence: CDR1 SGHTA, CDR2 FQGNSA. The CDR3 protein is CASSLLYGGTGENYGYTF. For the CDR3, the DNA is TGTGCCAGCAGCTTGTTATATGGTGGGACAGGGGAAAACTATGGCTACACCTTC.